The subject of this entry is one T cell receptor (beta chain). The sample comes from a study of blood T cell repertoires in COVID-19. In the study overall: There were acute and convalescent COVID-19 samples, and they came from the United States, Italy and Spain.

V lost 0 bases and J lost 7, with 9 bases in between. CDR3 length equals 13 residues. The germline V gene encodes CDR1 LGHNA and CDR2 YNFKEQ. Clones were sequenced by immunoSEQ multiplex PCR, and TCRdb holds only the in-frame ones, with some missing. The sample consists of roughly 250,000 clones, approximately 79% of them appearing once. Sequencing was done on a sample of peripheral blood. This receptor was obtained from a woman of 80 years or more with active or convalescent COVID-19. The J gene is TRBJ1-1, the V gene TRBV4-2; D call uncertain. The CDR3: CASSQDRRSEAFF. The CDR3 coding sequence is TGTGCCAGCAGCCAAGATCGGAGAAGTGAAGCTTTCTTT.